This passage covers 7 T cell receptor beta chains from one sample sequenced in a study of T cell repertoires in cytomegalovirus infection. Each CDR3 protein gets one entry after TCRdb re-called the reads with MiXCR. Of approximately 600,000 distinct CDR3 sequences in the sample, approximately 40% were seen once. Antigen specificity for these receptors is unknown. Sequenced material: cultured PBMCs, taken from culture after CMV antigen stimulation. The receptor source for this set is a human donor in good health (CMV status not recorded). Some clones in this sample may be carry-over from other donors' samples.

The rearrangement uses TRBV5-1 and TRBJ2-3, with TRBD2 identical over 8 bases. Germline V gives CDR1 SGHRS, CDR2 YFSETQ. V lost 5 bases and J lost 3; bases outside the gene matches: 11. The CDR3 spans 16 residues. CDR3 region: CASRSLSGKRTDTQYF. The CDR3 nucleotides are TGCGCCAGCAGGTCGCTTAGCGGGAAGAGAACAGATACGCAGTATTTT.

V and J are TRBV18 and TRBJ1-2; the match to TRBD1 covers 9 bases. The CDR3 has 16 residues. V dropped 1 base and J dropped 8; count of bases not matched to a gene: 11. The germline gives CDR1 KGHSH, CDR2 LQKENI. CDR3 loop: CASSPLPGQGLGGYTF. For the CDR3, the DNA is TGTGCCAGCTCACCACTACCGGGACAGGGCCTCGGAGGCTACACCTTC.

V and J are TRBV10-3 and TRBJ2-3; the match to TRBD2 covers 8 bases. V was pared by 10 bases and J by 1 base, with 10 bases of the junction left unmatched. The CDR3 is 15 residues long. Germline lookup yields CDR1 ENHRY and CDR2 SYGVKD. The CDR3 spells CATSTQTSGTDTQYF. The CDR3 DNA follows: TGTGCCACCAGCACTCAGACTAGCGGCACAGATACGCAGTATTTT.

This clonotype occurred a few times. V usage is TRBV14 and J usage is TRBJ2-5, with TRBD1 as a possible D gene (6 bases). V dropped 0 bases and J dropped 1 base, with 18 bases sitting between them. Germline V gene lookup returns CDR1 SGHDN and CDR2 FVKESK. This CDR3 is 18 amino acids long. The CDR3: CASSQDRQELLRQETQYF. Written as DNA, the CDR3 is TGTGCCAGCAGCCAAGATAGACAGGAGCTACTCCGCCAAGAGACCCAGTACTTC.

The gene calls are TRBV7-9 and TRBJ2-1, with a tentative D call TRBD2 (6 bases). This CDR3 is 12 amino acids long. The V gene's germline CDR1 is SEHNR and CDR2 FQNEAQ (reference sequence). With 4 bases removed from V and 8 bases from J, the gap between germline ends came to 9 bases. The CDR3 DNA sequence: TGTGCCAGCAGCTCGACTAGATATGAGCAGTTCTTC. It yields the protein CASSSTRYEQFF.

The sample holds a few counts of this clonotype. The chain has TRBV6-1 and TRBJ2-1, with 8 nucleotides matching TRBD2. Germline CDR1 is MNHNS and CDR2 is SASEGT. CDR3 length: 14 amino acids. The CDR3 is CCGGRRARLNEQFF. Written as DNA, the CDR3 is TGTTGCGGGGGGCGGAGGGCCCGCCTAAATGAGCAGTTCTTC.

The J gene is TRBJ2-3, the V gene TRBV7-6; D is undetermined. Germline lookup yields CDR1 SGHVS and CDR2 FNYEAQ. There are 14 residues in the CDR3. V was shortened by 1 base and J by 5 bases, with 10 bases between the two germline ends. In nucleotides, the CDR3 is TGTGCCAGCAGCTTAGTCAACGCTGGAGATACGCAGTATTTT. As protein: CASSLVNAGDTQYF.